Reported below is one T cell receptor beta chain. Its specificity is unknown. The CDR3 spans 14 residues. The V and J ends lost 4 bases and 5 bases respectively, with 15 bases between them. In germline, CDR1 is GTSNPN, CDR2 SVGIG (reference sequence). Sequencing used immunoSEQ multiplex PCR; TCRdb keeps in-frame clones, though not all of them. Counted here are about 220,000 clones, about 91% occurring once; the ten biggest clones make up over 2.5%. The sample is drawn from a study of cytomegalovirus exposure and HLA in healthy donors. Overall study results and limits: The study recorded about 160 TCR beta chains that were cytomegalovirus-associated. The tendency of first-cohort TCR clusters to co-occur in the 110 or so validation repertoires emerged from a later analysis.

The specimen was PBMCs. The chain combines TRBV30 with TRBJ2-1, with D perhaps matching TRBD1 (8 bases). This receptor was taken from a woman aged 18-29 years in good health and CMV-seronegative. In nucleotides, the CDR3 is TGTGCCTGGACGGGAACAGGGGGGGACAATGAGCAGTTCTTC. This encodes CAWTGTGGDNEQFF. The full variable domain, its missing parts supplied by reference TRBV30 and TRBJ2-1, is SQTIHQWPATLVQPVGSPLSLECTVEGTSNPNLYWYRQAAGRGLQLLFYSVGIGQISSEVPQNLSASRPQDRQFILSSKKLLLSDSGFYLCAWTGTGGDNEQFFGPGTRLTVL.